This T cell receptor (beta chain) was identified in a study of T cells after yellow fever vaccination. Germline V gene sequence: CDR1 SGHRS, CDR2 YFSETQ. V lost 0 bases and J 4 bases, leaving 14 bases between the germline ends. The CDR3 has 16 amino acids. TCRdb passed the 5' RACE reads through MiXCR, listing each CDR3 protein once. The table includes approximately 350,000 distinct CDR3 sequences, under 14% detected once. The chain joins TRBV5-1 to TRBJ1-3; TRBD1 is a possible D gene (5 bases). This TCR was sampled from a young man who received the YFV17D yellow fever vaccine. Sequenced here: PBMCs, sampled on the day of the first yellow fever vaccination. This CDR3 is CASSLAGPRHGNTIYF. The CDR3 coding sequence is TGCGCCAGCAGCTTGGCGGGACCCCGACACGGAAACACCATATATTTT.